This T cell receptor (beta chain) was documented in a study of OX40 agonist ivuxolimab in advanced cancers. The CDR3 consists of 13 residues. CDR1 is SGHNT and CDR2 is YENEEA in the germline V gene. V lost 2 bases and J lost 3; bases outside the gene matches: 0. The method was immunoSEQ multiplex PCR; TCRdb's version includes in-frame clones alone and lacks a portion of them. The sample consists of 90,000 to 100,000 clones, roughly nine tenths of them appearing once. The receptor comes from an adult with an advanced solid tumor such as melanoma, head and neck, liver or kidney cancer. This material consisted of CD4+ or CD8+ T cells sorted from blood, taken in a trial of the OX40 agonist ivuxolimab. The chain recombines TRBV11-3 with TRBJ1-1, with 7 bases that match TRBD1. The CDR3 reads CASSLQGDTEAFF. CDR3 nucleotides: TGTGCCAGCAGCTTACAGGGGGACACTGAAGCTTTCTTT.